These 20 T cell receptor beta chains share one sample of origin, sequenced in a study of control samples from healthy donors and cancer patients. Profiled with immunoSEQ multiplex PCR; TCRdb holds only in-frame clones, not every one. This sample has about 160,000 clones; around 94% occur once, and the top ten carry 14%. The sample comprised PBMCs. These receptors were taken from a man between 60 and 70 years old with colorectal cancer.

The chain has TRBV27 and TRBJ1-1, with D tentatively TRBD1 (5 bases). Germline V gives CDR1 MNHEY, CDR2 SMNVEV (reference sequence). The germline V and J ends were trimmed by 8 bases and 5 bases, with 15 bases remaining between them. This CDR3 has 13 residues. Here the CDR3 DNA reads TGTGCCAGCCGAGGGACGGGGATGACTGAAGCTTTCTTT. It is translated as CASRGTGMTEAFF.

The genes are TRBV6-6 and TRBJ2-2; D gene unclear. The CDR3 covers 13 residues. The germline V gene has CDR1 MNHNY and CDR2 SVGAGI (reference sequence). The V and J ends lost 7 bases and 1 base respectively, with 7 bases between them. The CDR3 loop reads CASTFLNTGELFF. CDR3 DNA sequence: TGTGCCAGCACGTTTTTGAACACCGGGGAGCTGTTTTTT.

The chain is built from TRBV9 and TRBJ1-6; the match to TRBD1 covers 10 bases. Germline assignment: CDR1 SGDLS and CDR2 YYNGEE. This CDR3 has 14 residues. The V gene end was trimmed by 2 bases and the J gene end by 11 bases; junction bases not matched to a gene: 4. The DNA for the CDR3 is TGTGCCAGCAGCGTGAGGACAGGGGGAACACCCCTCCACTTT. Protein product: CASSVRTGGTPLHF.

The chain recombines TRBV30 with TRBJ2-7; unclear D gene. V gave up 1 base and J gave up 6 bases, with 13 bases separating them. This CDR3 has 13 amino acids. CDR1 and CDR2 from the germline V gene are GTSNPN and SVGIG (reference sequence). This CDR3 is CAWSANAQAEQYF. For the CDR3, the DNA is TGTGCCTGGAGTGCTAATGCCCAGGCCGAGCAGTACTTC.

V gene TRBV12-3 or TRBV12-4 combines with J gene TRBJ1-4; D not resolved. The ends were cut back, 6 bases at V and 7 bases at J, with 12 bases in the middle. The CDR3 loop spans 13 amino acids. Here the CDR3 DNA reads TGTGCCAGCAGGCCTAGACCTGCTGAAAAACTGTTTTTT. Translated: CASRPRPAEKLFF.

The V call is TRBV18, the J call TRBJ2-7; TRBD2 matches at 7 bases. The CDR3 is 15 amino acids. V was pared by 6 bases and J by 2 bases, with 10 bases of the junction left unmatched. Germline V gene data show CDR1 as KGHSH and CDR2 as LQKENI. The CDR3 sequence: CASSPLQAGTYEQYF. As DNA, the CDR3 is TGTGCCAGCTCCCCGCTCCAAGCGGGGACCTACGAGCAGTACTTC.

The chain combines TRBV27 with TRBJ2-7; no definite D call. The V end was cut by 2 bases, the J end by 7 bases, with 15 bases between. CDR3 length: 14 amino acids. Per germline, CDR1 MNHEY and CDR2 SMNVEV (reference sequence). The CDR3 coding sequence is TGTGCCAGCAGTTTAAGGCTGGGGAATCAAGAGCAGTACTTC. Amino acids: CASSLRLGNQEQYF.

The V and J genes are TRBV18 and TRBJ1-1, with D uncertain. Germline CDR1 is KGHSH and CDR2 is LQKENI. V was clipped by 5 bases and J by 1 base, with 8 bases between them. This CDR3 spans 13 amino acids. CDR3 sequence: CASSGSGNTEAFF. The CDR3 DNA sequence: TGTGCCAGCTCAGGATCAGGGAACACTGAAGCTTTCTTT. Full variable domain (remainder filled in from reference TRBV18 and TRBJ1-1): NAGVMQNPRHLVRRRGQEARLRCSPMKGHSHVYWYRQLPEEGLKFMVYLQKENIIDESGMPKERFSAEFPKEGPSILRIQQVVRGDSAAYFCASSGSGNTEAFFGQGTRLTVV.

The CDR3 nucleotides read TGTGCCAGCAGTGACAGTAACAGGGGGACACCCCTCCACTTT. Protein: CASSDSNRGTPLHF. The chain couples TRBV6-4 to TRBJ1-6; 8 bases are a match to TRBD1. V was clipped by 2 bases and J by 11 bases; unmatched bases: 5. Germline V gene lookup returns CDR1 MRHNA and CDR2 SNTAGT. This CDR3 contains 14 residues.

The chain joins TRBV12-5 to TRBJ1-1; D uncertain. Trimming cost V 0 bases and J 2 bases, with 16 bases left between them. This CDR3 contains 17 residues. Per the germline V gene, CDR1 is LGHNT and CDR2 is FRNRAP. The chain's CDR3 is CASGLVSPQRHNTEAFF. CDR3 sequence (DNA): TGTGCTAGTGGTTTGGTATCGCCCCAGAGGCACAACACTGAAGCTTTCTTT.

The chain combines TRBV6-6 with TRBJ2-1; D remains ambiguous. The CDR3 extends over 15 amino acids. Germline CDR1 MNHNY, CDR2 SVGAGI (reference sequence). The V end lost 8 bases, the J end lost 7 bases, and 21 bases lay between the germline ends. CDR3 loop: CASSPLSALGNEQFF. The CDR3 DNA sequence: TGTGCCAGCTCTCCGCTGTCAGCTTTGGGGAATGAGCAGTTCTTC.

The chain links TRBV24-1 to TRBJ2-3; D gene uncertain. The CDR3 totals 16 residues. CDR1 and CDR2 from the germline V gene are KGHDR and SFDVKD. Trimming shortened V by 0 bases and J by 2 bases, and 11 bases separated the two germline ends. The CDR3: CATSDLGSSITDTQYF. Here the CDR3 DNA reads TGTGCCACCAGTGATTTGGGCAGTTCGATCACAGATACGCAGTATTTT.

This clone appeared once. V is TRBV29-1 and J is TRBJ1-1; tentative D call: TRBD1 (5 bases). Germline-derived CDR1 and CDR2 are SQVTM and ANQGSEA. The CDR3 contains 13 residues. The V end lost 6 bases, the J end lost 0 bases, and 11 bases lay between the germline ends. The CDR3: CSVETDMNTEAFF. CDR3 in DNA: TGCAGCGTGGAGACAGACATGAACACTGAAGCTTTCTTT.

In its sample, this clone was seen once. The chain joins TRBV5-1 to TRBJ1-1; D is unresolved. V was shortened by 2 bases and J by 4 bases, with 15 bases between the two germline ends. Per the germline V gene, CDR1 is SGHRS and CDR2 is YFSETQ. CDR3 length equals 15 residues. CDR3 nucleotides: TGCGCCAGCAGCTTCGCTAGCGGCAGTAGCACTGAAGCTTTCTTT. Its protein product is CASSFASGSSTEAFF.

The chain uses TRBV29-1 and TRBJ2-2, with D possibly being TRBD1 or TRBD2 (6 bases each). Trimming shortened V by 0 bases and J by 4 bases, and 18 bases separated the two germline ends. The CDR3 length is 17 residues. Germline CDR1 reads SQVTM; CDR2 reads ANQGSEA. CDR3 DNA sequence: TGCAGCGTTGAAGAAGCTGGTGGGGGGCAGACCACCGGGGAGCTGTTTTTT. This sequence encodes CSVEEAGGGQTTGELFF.

This clone was detected only once. The J gene is TRBJ1-2, the V gene TRBV19, with D tentatively TRBD1 (6 bases). CDR1 LNHDA and CDR2 SQIVND come from the germline V gene (reference sequence). The CDR3 extends over 13 amino acids. Trimming removed 5 bases from V and 7 bases from J, with 14 bases in between. The CDR3 sequence: CASSANRDSGYTF. Here the CDR3 DNA reads TGTGCCAGTAGTGCAAACAGGGATAGTGGCTACACCTTC.

As regards this clone: A junction end diverges from the germline sequence, so it may reflect a read error. Additional DNA sequences in this sample encode the identical CDR3. This sequence joins TRBV19 and TRBJ1-5, with 12 bases matching TRBD1. The CDR3 sequence is 14 residues long. Germline loops: CDR1 LNHDA, CDR2 SQIVND (reference sequence). CDR3 nucleotide sequence: TGTGCCAGTAGCGGGACAGGGGGCAACCAGCCCCAGCATTTT. Its translation is CASSGTGGNQPQHF.

The V gene is TRBV19, the J gene TRBJ1-2; 10 bases fit TRBD1. The CDR3 is made up of 15 amino acids. CDR1 LNHDA and CDR2 SQIVND come from the germline V gene (reference sequence). V dropped 4 bases and J dropped 7; count of bases not matched to a gene: 9. For the CDR3, the DNA is TGTGCCAGTAGTACCTTACCGGGACAGGGGTTTGGCTACACCTTC. Translated, it gives CASSTLPGQGFGYTF.

The chain combines TRBV6-1 with TRBJ2-3, with TRBD2 matching over 7 bases. CDR1 is MNHNS and CDR2 is SASEGT in the germline V gene. The CDR3 loop spans 16 amino acids. Trimming took 0 bases from V and 5 from J; bases not matched to a gene: 8. The CDR3 reads CASSEAESREGDTQYF. The CDR3 DNA reads TGTGCCAGCAGTGAAGCGGAGTCCAGGGAGGGAGATACGCAGTATTTT.

This chain connects TRBV4-3 to TRBJ2-3; D is undetermined. Trimming took off 0 bases at V and 2 bases at J, with 9 bases between the two ends. There are 15 residues in the CDR3. CDR1 and CDR2 from the germline V gene are LGHNA and YSLEER. The CDR3 region has the DNA TGCGCCAGCAGCCAAGAGTACGGCCTCACAGATACGCAGTATTTT. It yields the protein CASSQEYGLTDTQYF.